A single sample is the source of the 16 T cell receptor beta chains below, sequenced in a study of cytomegalovirus exposure and HLA in healthy donors. The PCR ran on 60 Vbeta and 13 Jbeta primers. Here immunoSEQ multiplex PCR was the method, and the copy in TCRdb shows in-frame clones only, minus some. The table has about 100,000 clones, just under 80% seen once; the top ten hold roughly 3.8%. Sequencing was performed on PBMCs. These TCRs come from a middle-aged woman in good health and CMV-seronegative.

This clone was counted only a few times. The junction differs from germline at one of its ends, possibly a read error. V usage is TRBV28 and J usage is TRBJ1-5, with 8 bases matching TRBD1. Germline values: CDR1 MDHEN, CDR2 SYDVKM. The CDR3 has 14 residues. CDR3 sequence reads: CASSLSGGNQPQHF. In DNA, the CDR3 is TGTGCCAGCAGTTTATCAGGGGGCAACCAGCCCCAGCATTTT. Supplemented by reference TRBV28 and TRBJ1-5, the full variable domain reads DVKVTQSSRYLVKRTGEKVFLECVQDMDHENMFWYRQDPGLGLRLIYFSYDVKMKEKGDIPEGYSVSREKKERFSLILESASTNQTSMYLCASSLSGGNQPQHFGDGTRLSIL.

The genes are TRBV19 and TRBJ2-1; D uncertain. The V gene's germline CDR1 is LNHDA and CDR2 SQIVND (reference sequence). V was trimmed by 4 bases and J by 3 bases, leaving 16 bases between them. The CDR3 is made up of 16 amino acids. The CDR3 DNA reads TGTGCCAGTAGTAACCCCCAAGCCGGGTACTACAATGAGCAGTTCTTC. Protein product: CASSNPQAGYYNEQFF.

This clone was recorded a few times. The chain joins TRBV5-6 to TRBJ1-3, with 9 bases aligning to TRBD1. The CDR3 has 14 residues. Per the germline V gene, CDR1 is SGHDT and CDR2 is YYEEEE. The trim removed 4 bases at V and 3 bases at J, leaving 2 bases unmatched. CDR3 DNA sequence: TGTGCCAGCAGCATGACAGGGGGTGGAAACACCATATATTTT. The encoded protein is CASSMTGGGNTIYF.

This rearrangement joins TRBV7-2 to TRBJ2-5, with D hard to call. Germline CDR1 SGHTA, CDR2 FQGNSA. V was shortened by 1 base and J by 4 bases, with 7 bases between the two germline ends. The CDR3 runs to 13 residues. The CDR3 DNA sequence: TGTGCCAGCAGCTTAGAGAGGATAGAGACCCAGTACTTC. Protein product: CASSLERIETQYF.

In this sample, this clone turned up once. The CDR3 region is CASSTAGYTEAFF. CDR3 sequence (DNA): TGTGCCAGTAGTACCGCAGGGTACACTGAAGCTTTCTTT. The chain employs TRBV19 and TRBJ1-1; D perhaps matches TRBD1 (5 bases). V was pared by 4 bases and J by 3 bases, with 9 bases between. The CDR3 totals 13 residues. Germline V lookup: CDR1 LNHDA, CDR2 SQIVND (reference sequence).

This clone was detected once. The chain employs TRBV4-3 and TRBJ1-2; 10 bases align to TRBD1. Germline CDR1 and CDR2: LGHNA and YSLEER. Trimming took 3 bases from V and 3 from J; bases not matched to a gene: 1. This CDR3 is 14 amino acids long. In DNA, the CDR3 is TGCGCCAGCAGCCACGGACAGGGGGACTATGGCTACACCTTC. This gives the protein CASSHGQGDYGYTF.

This clone appeared a few times. V and J are TRBV27 and TRBJ2-2; 7 positions match TRBD1. V lost 5 bases, J lost 7 bases, and 1 base stayed unmatched. The CDR3 has 12 residues. CDR1 is MNHEY and CDR2 is SMNVEV in the germline V gene (reference sequence). The CDR3 reads CASSQGDGELFF. The CDR3 region has the DNA TGTGCCAGCAGTCAGGGGGACGGGGAGCTGTTTTTT.

The chain couples TRBV6-1 to TRBJ1-3; the D gene is possibly TRBD1 (6 bases). The CDR3 has 16 amino acids. Between the trimmed V and J ends, which lost 4 bases and 0 bases, there was a span of 13 bases. CDR1 is MNHNS, CDR2 SASEGT, per germline. The chain's CDR3 is CASSVEQGYSGNTIYF. The DNA for the CDR3 is TGTGCCAGCAGTGTCGAACAGGGTTACTCTGGAAACACCATATATTTT.

CDR3 in DNA: TGTGCCTGGAGTGATCAGGGCTGGGCTTTCTTT. Translated, it gives CAWSDQGWAFF. V usage is TRBV30 and J usage is TRBJ1-1; a possible D gene is TRBD1 (5 bases). CDR1 and CDR2 from the germline V gene are GTSNPN and SVGIG (reference sequence). The CDR3 loop spans 11 amino acids. V lost 1 base and J lost 11, with 11 bases in between. Drawing the rest from reference TRBV30 and TRBJ1-1, the complete variable domain is SQTIHQWPATLVQPVGSPLSLECTVEGTSNPNLYWYRQAAGRGLQLLFYSVGIGQISSEVPQNLSASRPQDRQFILSSKKLLLSDSGFYLCAWSDQGWAFFGQGTRLTVV.

This clone appeared a single time. The V call is TRBV6-5, the J call TRBJ2-6; no definite D call. V lost 2 bases and J 2 bases, leaving 4 bases between the germline ends. Per the germline V gene, CDR1 is MNHEY and CDR2 is SVGAGI. The CDR3 sequence is 14 residues long. The DNA of the CDR3 is TGTGCCAGCAGTTACGAGCCTGGGGCCAACGTCCTGACTTTC. Encoded protein: CASSYEPGANVLTF.

The chain uses TRBV28 and TRBJ1-2, with 9 bases lining up with TRBD1. In germline, CDR1 is MDHEN, CDR2 SYDVKM. The junction had 12 bases not matched to a gene; V was cut back by 5 bases and J by 8 bases. The CDR3 runs 15 residues. The CDR3 DNA reads TGTGCCAGCAGTACCGGGACAGGGTACTATAGCGGCTACACCTTC. Its protein product is CASSTGTGYYSGYTF.

The J gene is TRBJ2-2, the V gene TRBV18; 11 bases match TRBD2. The length of the CDR3 is 17 residues. Germline V gene lookup returns CDR1 KGHSH and CDR2 LQKENI. Trimming at V came to 3 bases and at J to 1 base, leaving 4 bases not matched to a gene. DNA of the CDR3: TGTGCCAGCTCACCGGCCACTAGCGGGGGGAACACCGGGGAGCTGTTTTTT. Protein product: CASSPATSGGNTGELFF.

The CDR3 protein is CASTGGNYGYTF. In DNA form, the CDR3 reads TGTGCCAGCACCGGGGGGAACTATGGCTACACCTTC. The V call is TRBV25-1, the J call TRBJ1-2; weak D call: TRBD1 (5 bases). The CDR3 contains 12 residues. Germline loops: CDR1 MGHDK, CDR2 SYGVNS. V was clipped by 7 bases and J by 2 bases, with 8 bases between them.

This clone was counted once. This chain uses TRBV27 with TRBJ1-5; 9 nucleotides align to TRBD1. The CDR3 has 14 amino acids. Germline-derived CDR1 and CDR2 are MNHEY and SMNVEV (reference sequence). The junction had 6 bases not matched to a gene; V was cut back by 5 bases and J by 7 bases. CDR3 nucleotide sequence: TGTGCCAGCAGTCCACAGGGGGCGCAACAGCCCCAGCATTTT. This translates into CASSPQGAQQPQHF.

The chain combines TRBV27 with TRBJ1-4; D unresolved. There are 17 residues in the CDR3. CDR1 MNHEY and CDR2 SMNVEV come from the germline V gene (reference sequence). The V end lost 2 bases, the J end lost 4 bases, and 17 bases lay between the germline ends. The CDR3 spells CASSLRPGPPLNEKLFF. The DNA for the CDR3 is TGTGCCAGCAGTTTACGGCCAGGCCCCCCCCTTAATGAAAAACTGTTTTTT.

The rearrangement joins TRBV4-1 to TRBJ2-7; weak D call: TRBD1 (6 bases). This CDR3 has 16 residues. The germline gives CDR1 MGHRA, CDR2 YSYEKL. The ends were cut back, 1 base at V and 3 bases at J, with 16 bases in the middle. The CDR3, as DNA: TGCGCCAGCAGCCAAGGGCGGAACAGGGCTGGCTACGAGCAGTACTTC. Translating gives CASSQGRNRAGYEQYF.